Listed below are T cell receptor beta chains from one sample, sequenced in a study of CD8+ T cells in alopecia areata. Clones were read by immunoSEQ multiplex PCR, and TCRdb kept only the in-frame ones, dropping some. The sample lists approximately 300,000 clones, 58% occurring once. The sample here was CD4+ T cells sorted from blood, taken at week 24, from a patient treated with tofacitinib. The receptors were sampled from a human donor with alopecia areata. CDR3s leave out the opening cysteine and the closing phenylalanine or tryptophan. Each record gives: CDR3 length, V gene, J gene, clone size, D gene, CDR3 protein. A D gene is named only where the DNA matches it firmly. Only part of the rows carry a size: once, few, many, or a class if the clone is expanded.

CDR3 length: 12; V gene: TRBV9; J gene: TRBJ1-1; clone size: .; D gene: .; CDR3 protein: ASSGRDTYTEAF
CDR3 length: 12; V gene: TRBV2; J gene: TRBJ2-4; clone size: .; D gene: .; CDR3 protein: ASSDTAGKNIQY
CDR3 length: 10; V gene: TRBV30; J gene: TRBJ2-3; clone size: .; D gene: .; CDR3 protein: AWSQGTDTQY
CDR3 length: 12; V gene: TRBV5-4; J gene: TRBJ2-2; clone size: .; D gene: .; CDR3 protein: ASSVQGNTGELF
CDR3 length: 13; V gene: TRBV6-1; J gene: TRBJ2-7; clone size: .; D gene: .; CDR3 protein: ASSAIQRVSYEQY
CDR3 length: 12; V gene: TRBV29-1; J gene: TRBJ2-3; clone size: .; D gene: TRBD2; CDR3 protein: SVSTSGGAPSQY
CDR3 length: 12; V gene: TRBV9; J gene: TRBJ2-1; clone size: .; D gene: TRBD2; CDR3 protein: ASSISGTWNEQF
CDR3 length: 12; V gene: TRBV5-6; J gene: TRBJ2-3; clone size: few; D gene: .; CDR3 protein: ATKSGFSTDTQY
CDR3 length: 11; V gene: TRBV18; J gene: TRBJ1-2; clone size: .; D gene: TRBD1; CDR3 protein: ASSPGQGSGYT
CDR3 length: 11; V gene: TRBV6-5; J gene: TRBJ2-3; clone size: few; D gene: .; CDR3 protein: ASTAIGTDTQY